This passage covers 28 T cell receptor beta chains from one sample sequenced in a study of cytomegalovirus exposure and HLA in healthy donors. Researchers ran the PCR with 60 Vbeta and 13 Jbeta primers. Data came from immunoSEQ multiplex PCR; TCRdb stores just in-frame clones and leaves some out. The sample has fewer than 40,000 clones; roughly 88% are singletons. Sequencing was done on a sample of PBMCs. These receptors originate from a woman between 18 and 29 years old in good health and CMV-seronegative.

This sequence joins TRBV9 and TRBJ1-3; D may be TRBD1 (6 bases). V lost 4 bases to trimming and J lost 0 bases, with 17 bases between them. From germline, CDR1 is SGDLS and CDR2 YYNGEE. This CDR3 comprises 17 residues. The CDR3, as DNA: TGTGCCAGCAGCCCCAGTCAGGACAGATTCTCTGGAAACACCATATATTTT. Translation: CASSPSQDRFSGNTIYF.

The J gene is TRBJ2-2, the V gene TRBV6-6; TRBD1 agrees at 8 bases. Trimming at V came to 0 bases and at J to 1 base, leaving 1 base not matched to a gene. The germline CDR1 and CDR2 sequences are MNHNY and SVGAGI (reference sequence). The CDR3 has 16 amino acids. The CDR3 DNA follows: TGTGCCAGCAGTTACTCGGGACAGGTGAACACCGGGGAGCTGTTTTTT. Encoded protein: CASSYSGQVNTGELFF.

This clone occurred once. The V call is TRBV18, the J call TRBJ1-1; TRBD1 might be the D (5 bases). CDR1 and CDR2 from the germline V gene are KGHSH and LQKENI. CDR3 length: 14 residues. With 0 bases removed from V and 4 bases from J, the gap between germline ends came to 9 bases. The CDR3 sequence: CASSPPGVGTEAFF. CDR3 nucleotides: TGTGCCAGCTCACCACCAGGGGTGGGCACTGAAGCTTTCTTT. Using reference TRBV18 and TRBJ1-1 for the parts outside the CDR3, the full variable domain is NAGVMQNPRHLVRRRGQEARLRCSPMKGHSHVYWYRQLPEEGLKFMVYLQKENIIDESGMPKERFSAEFPKEGPSILRIQQVVRGDSAAYFCASSPPGVGTEAFFGQGTRLTVV.

CDR3 bases: TGTGCCAGCAGCTTAGACAGGGCTACTGAAGCTTTCTTT. It encodes CASSLDRATEAFF. The rearrangement uses TRBV7-8 and TRBJ1-1, with D maybe TRBD1 (6 bases). V was cut by 1 base and J by 5 bases, with 8 bases left in between. This CDR3 region has 13 residues. Germline assignment: CDR1 SGHVS and CDR2 FQNEAQ.

The chain carries TRBV5-6 and TRBJ1-1; no definite D call. The CDR3 sequence is 12 residues long. The V end lost 6 bases, the J end lost 8 bases, and 14 bases lay between the germline ends. Germline CDR1 is SGHDT and CDR2 is YYEEEE. Here the CDR3 DNA reads TGTGCCAGCACCACCCTTGACATGGAAGCTTTCTTT. Amino acids: CASTTLDMEAFF.

The chain's CDR3 is CASSFGASNSPLHF. The CDR3 DNA reads TGTGCCAGCAGCTTTGGGGCGTCTAATTCACCCCTCCACTTT. The genes are TRBV7-9 and TRBJ1-6, with a tentative D call TRBD1 (5 bases). In germline, CDR1 is SEHNR, CDR2 FQNEAQ (reference sequence). The ends were cut back, 3 bases at V and 6 bases at J, with 9 bases in the middle. This CDR3 region has 14 residues.

The chain is built from TRBV27 and TRBJ1-2, with 9 bases that match TRBD1. The V gene's germline CDR1 is MNHEY and CDR2 SMNVEV (reference sequence). V lost 3 bases, J lost 1 base, and 3 bases stayed unmatched. This CDR3 has 15 residues. CDR3 DNA sequence: TGTGCCAGCAGTTTCCTGACAGGGGGTAACTATGGCTACACCTTC. As protein: CASSFLTGGNYGYTF.

This chain uses TRBV9 with TRBJ2-2; TRBD1 agrees at 7 bases. Germline trimming cut 0 bases from V and 1 base from J; bases unmatched to any gene: 3. The CDR3 covers 16 residues. The germline V gene has CDR1 SGDLS and CDR2 YYNGEE. CDR3 coding DNA: TGTGCCAGCAGCGTAGCTAGGGACAGGAACACCGGGGAGCTGTTTTTT. It encodes CASSVARDRNTGELFF.

This chain connects TRBV11-2 to TRBJ2-1; the D gene is possibly TRBD2 (6 bases). The germline V and J ends were trimmed by 1 base and 6 bases, with 22 bases remaining between them. Germline V gene sequence: CDR1 SGHAT, CDR2 FQNNGV. The CDR3 is 18 residues long. CDR3 loop: CASSLATSGIAEANEQFF. The CDR3 region has the DNA TGTGCCAGCAGCTTAGCCACCTCTGGAATAGCGGAGGCCAATGAGCAGTTCTTC.

The genes are TRBV15 and TRBJ2-1, with 9 bases fitting TRBD2. CDR3 length: 15 amino acids. CDR1 and CDR2 from the germline V gene are LNHNV and YYDKDF (reference sequence). J lost 8 bases, V lost 5 bases, and 10 bases had no gene match. CDR3 residues: CATSPRASGNHEQFF. The CDR3 DNA follows: TGTGCCACCAGCCCGCGGGCTAGCGGGAACCATGAGCAGTTCTTC.

The sample holds a few counts of this clone. The V and J genes are TRBV16 and TRBJ2-2; possibly TRBD1 for D (6 bases). Germline CDR1 is KGHSY and CDR2 is FQNENV. V lost 0 bases and J 0 bases, leaving 8 bases between the germline ends. The CDR3 consists of 16 residues. The CDR3: CASSQSWTANTGELFF. The CDR3 coding sequence is TGTGCCAGCAGCCAATCATGGACAGCGAACACCGGGGAGCTGTTTTTT.

The rearrangement joins TRBV7-2 to TRBJ2-5; 8 bases align to TRBD1. The junction had 17 bases not matched to a gene; V was cut back by 3 bases and J by 5 bases. From germline, CDR1 is SGHTA and CDR2 FQGNSA. This CDR3 region has 18 residues. CDR3 sequence (DNA): TGTGCCAGCAGCTTGCCACCTGGACAGGGCATGGATGCGGAGACCCAGTACTTC. The encoded protein is CASSLPPGQGMDAETQYF.

V usage is TRBV4-3 and J usage is TRBJ2-7; 9 bases match TRBD2. CDR1 is LGHNA and CDR2 is YSLEER in the germline V gene. After removal of 1 base from V and 2 bases from J, the junction contained 3 bases not matched to a gene. CDR3 length: 15 residues. The CDR3 DNA is TGCGCCAGCAGCCAAGTTAGCGGGAGCCCCTACGAGCAGTACTTC. Its protein is CASSQVSGSPYEQYF.

This clone was found once. The rearrangement joins TRBV7-3 to TRBJ2-7, with D perhaps matching TRBD1 (5 bases). From germline, CDR1 is SGHTA and CDR2 FQGTGA. The V and J ends lost 6 bases and 2 bases respectively, with 20 bases between them. This CDR3 contains 16 residues. The CDR3: CASSPYPGLSTYEQYF. CDR3 in DNA: TGTGCCAGCAGTCCTTATCCAGGGTTGTCCACCTACGAGCAGTACTTC.

This clone was recorded only once. The CDR3 protein is CASSPGGGRNEKLFF. DNA of the CDR3: TGTGCCAGCAGCCCCGGGGGAGGGCGCAATGAAAAACTGTTTTTT. The chain joins TRBV7-2 to TRBJ1-4, with D possibly being TRBD1 (5 bases). Trimming took 5 bases from V and 5 from J, leaving 15 bases between them. The germline gives CDR1 SGHTA, CDR2 FQGNSA. This CDR3 contains 15 residues.

J is TRBJ2-3 and V is TRBV2, with 12 nucleotides matching TRBD2. V gave up 2 bases and J gave up 8 bases; unmatched junction bases: 2. In germline, CDR1 is SNHLY, CDR2 FYNNEI. The CDR3 consists of 14 residues. The CDR3 region has the DNA TGTGCCAGCAGTGAACGACTAGCGGGAGTTACGCAGTATTTT. Amino acid sequence: CASSERLAGVTQYF.

Comment on this clone: An end of the junction does not agree with germline; a read error may underlie this. The chain is built from TRBV5-6 and TRBJ1-6; TRBD1 matches 7 bases. Germline CDR1 reads SGHDT; CDR2 reads YYEEEE. CDR3 length: 15 amino acids. CDR3 residues: CASSLIQGYVSPLNF. The CDR3 DNA follows: TGTGCCAGCAGCTTGATACAGGGGTACGTTTCACCCCTCAACTTT. The full variable domain, completed using reference TRBV5-6 and TRBJ1-6, is DAGVTQSPTHLIKTRGQQVTLRCSPKSGHDTVSWYQQALGQGPQFIFQYYEEEERQRGNFPDRFSGHQFPNYSSELNVNALLLGDSALYLCASSLIQGYVSPLNFGNGTRLTVT.

The rearrangement links TRBV4-1 to TRBJ1-2, with D unresolved. V lost 1 base, J lost 4 bases, and 19 bases lay in between. The V gene's germline CDR1 is MGHRA and CDR2 YSYEKL. The CDR3 sequence is 17 residues long. The CDR3 region is CASSQGIGPRWVYGYTF. CDR3 bases: TGCGCCAGCAGCCAAGGAATTGGGCCCCGCTGGGTCTATGGCTACACCTTC.

The chain uses TRBV27 and TRBJ2-3, with D unresolved. The CDR3 totals 17 residues. The ends were cut back, 5 bases at V and 0 bases at J, with 18 bases in the middle. CDR1 MNHEY and CDR2 SMNVEV come from the germline V gene (reference sequence). The CDR3 spells CASSPKILRTSTDTQYF. The CDR3 nucleotides read TGTGCCAGCAGTCCTAAAATTCTTCGAACTAGCACAGATACGCAGTATTTT.

The chain couples TRBV7-6 to TRBJ1-2; TRBD1 agrees at 10 bases. V was pared by 5 bases and J by 4 bases, with 4 bases of the junction left unmatched. Germline CDR1 SGHVS, CDR2 FNYEAQ. The CDR3 runs to 14 residues. CDR3 residues: CASSATGGVYGYTF. The CDR3 DNA reads TGTGCCAGCAGCGCGACAGGGGGCGTCTATGGCTACACCTTC.

The chain joins TRBV11-2 to TRBJ1-2, with D perhaps matching TRBD1 (5 bases). Germline values: CDR1 SGHAT, CDR2 FQNNGV. This CDR3 has 13 residues. Trimming removed 5 bases at V and 8 bases at J, with 15 bases between. CDR3 bases: TGTGCCAGCAGCCCCGGGGGAGGATGGGGCTACACCTTC. This gives the protein CASSPGGGWGYTF.

The chain combines TRBV5-1 with TRBJ1-4, with 12 bases identical to TRBD1. V lost 6 bases to trimming and J lost 7 bases; unmatched junction nucleotides: 7. This CDR3 spans 15 amino acids. Germline values: CDR1 SGHRS, CDR2 YFSETQ. CDR3 sequence reads: CASTLGDRGLEKLFF. In DNA form, the CDR3 reads TGCGCCAGCACCCTAGGGGACAGGGGGCTTGAAAAACTGTTTTTT.

V is TRBV19 and J is TRBJ1-1; no reliable D call. This CDR3 is built from 13 residues. V was clipped by 2 bases and J by 7 bases, with 11 bases between them. Germline V gene lookup returns CDR1 LNHDA and CDR2 SQIVND (reference sequence). CDR3 sequence: CASSISTVNEAFF. As DNA, the CDR3 is TGTGCCAGTAGTATATCAACAGTTAATGAAGCTTTCTTT.

The chain has TRBV29-1 and TRBJ2-3; TRBD1 matches at 10 bases. V lost 6 bases to trimming and J lost 0 bases; unmatched junction nucleotides: 9. The CDR3 sequence is 16 residues long. CDR1 is SQVTM and CDR2 is ANQGSEA in the germline V gene. CDR3 sequence (DNA): TGCAGCGTCGCGGCCGGGACAGGGGTCAGCACAGATACGCAGTATTTT. Translated, it gives CSVAAGTGVSTDTQYF.

The chain links TRBV5-6 to TRBJ2-2; D call uncertain. V lost 0 bases and J lost 4, with 4 bases in between. Looked up from germline, CDR1 is SGHDT and CDR2 is YYEEEE. CDR3 length: 13 residues. CDR3 nucleotide sequence: TGTGCCAGCAGCTTGGCAGGCACCGGGGAGCTGTTTTTT. Protein sequence: CASSLAGTGELFF.

J is TRBJ2-5 and V is TRBV6-5; TRBD2 agrees at 11 bases. The J call could be wrong; TRBJ2-7 is a better fit for the DNA end. The CDR3 has 14 amino acids. The germline CDR1 and CDR2 sequences are MNHEY and SVGAGI. In DNA, the CDR3 is TGTGCCAGCAGAGACGTTCTAGCGGGAGGCGAGCAGTACTTC. Translating it yields CASRDVLAGGEQYF.

V and J are TRBV5-1 and TRBJ2-1; 8 bases line up with TRBD2. The length of the CDR3 is 15 residues. The germline V gene has CDR1 SGHRS and CDR2 YFSETQ. The V segment lost 0 bases and the J segment 2 bases; nucleotides outside the gene matches: 1. The chain's CDR3 is CASSLEAGAYNEQFF. Here the CDR3 DNA reads TGCGCCAGCAGCTTGGAAGCGGGAGCCTACAATGAGCAGTTCTTC.

This chain joins TRBV10-3 and TRBJ2-7; perhaps TRBD2 as D (5 bases). The CDR3 spans 16 residues. The V end was cut by 2 bases, the J end by 0 bases, with 14 bases between. CDR1 ENHRY and CDR2 SYGVKD come from the germline V gene. CDR3 nucleotide sequence: TGTGCCATCAGTGAGAGAGTGGGGAGCAGCTCCTACGAGCAGTACTTC. Translated: CAISERVGSSSYEQYF.